These 14 T cell receptor beta chains share one sample of origin, sequenced in a study of shared clonotypes between healthy human individuals. Sequencing used immunoSEQ multiplex PCR; TCRdb keeps in-frame clones, though not all of them. The sample shows over 400,000 clones, roughly 80% of them seen only once. Material for sequencing was PBMCs. Every receptor here comes from a woman in her thirties or forties in good health. Some clones in this sample may be carry-over from other donors' samples.

The chain joins TRBV9 to TRBJ2-7; no clear D gene. Trimming stripped 0 bases from V and 4 bases from J, with 8 bases between. The CDR3 totals 13 residues. Germline assignment: CDR1 SGDLS and CDR2 YYNGEE. This CDR3 is CASSVALGYEQYF. In DNA, the CDR3 is TGTGCCAGCAGCGTAGCTCTAGGTTACGAGCAGTACTTC. The whole variable domain, filled in from reference TRBV9 and TRBJ2-7, reads DSGVTQTPKHLITATGQRVTLRCSPRSGDLSVYWYQQSLDQGLQFLIQYYNGEERAKGNILERFSAQQFPDLHSELNLSSLELGDSALYFCASSVALGYEQYFGPGTRLTVT.

This chain links TRBV27 with TRBJ2-2; 13 bases align to TRBD2. V gave up 1 base and J gave up 1 base; unmatched junction bases: 0. Germline assignment: CDR1 MNHEY and CDR2 SMNVEV (reference sequence). This CDR3 region has 17 residues. The CDR3 sequence: CASSLWTSGRNTGELFF. CDR3 coding DNA: TGTGCCAGCAGTTTATGGACTAGCGGGAGGAACACCGGGGAGCTGTTTTTT.

The V call is TRBV5-1, the J call TRBJ2-2, with 8 bases identical to TRBD2. The CDR3 is made up of 16 amino acids. The V segment lost 0 bases and the J segment 3 bases; nucleotides outside the gene matches: 4. Germline CDR1 SGHRS, CDR2 YFSETQ. CDR3 coding DNA: TGCGCCAGCAGCTTGGAGGCTAGCGGGTACACCGGGGAGCTGTTTTTT. This encodes CASSLEASGYTGELFF.

This chain joins TRBV6-1 and TRBJ2-7; tentative D call: TRBD1 (5 bases). Trimming pared 6 bases from V and 2 bases from J, leaving 11 bases between. Germline V CDR1 and CDR2: MNHNS, SASEGT. The CDR3 totals 13 residues. CDR3 region: CASRGQSTYEQYF. The DNA of the CDR3 is TGTGCCAGCAGGGGGCAGTCGACCTACGAGCAGTACTTC.

The V call is TRBV18, the J call TRBJ2-1, with 10 bases fitting TRBD1. This CDR3 spans 15 amino acids. Unmatched junction bases numbered 3, after V lost 2 bases and J lost 5 bases. Germline CDR1 KGHSH, CDR2 LQKENI. Written as DNA, the CDR3 is TGTGCCAGCTCACCAGGGACAGGGGCAGACAATGAGCAGTTCTTC. It codes for CASSPGTGADNEQFF. Variable domain in full (rest from reference TRBV18 and TRBJ2-1): NAGVMQNPRHLVRRRGQEARLRCSPMKGHSHVYWYRQLPEEGLKFMVYLQKENIIDESGMPKERFSAEFPKEGPSILRIQQVVRGDSAAYFCASSPGTGADNEQFFGPGTRLTVL.

The chain recombines TRBV27 with TRBJ2-7, with a possible D match to TRBD2 (6 bases). Germline CDR1 is MNHEY and CDR2 is SMNVEV (reference sequence). The CDR3 covers 14 residues. Trimming took 8 bases from V and 6 from J, leaving 20 bases between them. As DNA, the CDR3 is TGTGCCAGCCCAGATGGGGGGAAACAATTCGAGCAGTACTTC. Encoded protein: CASPDGGKQFEQYF.

The chain has TRBV19 and TRBJ2-2; the D is unclear. V lost 1 base, J lost 8 bases, and 8 bases lay in between. Germline V gene sequence: CDR1 LNHDA, CDR2 SQIVND (reference sequence). CDR3 length: 13 amino acids. The CDR3 DNA is TGTGCCAGTAGTATAGGGGGAATAGGGGAGCTGTTTTTT. It yields the protein CASSIGGIGELFF.

Comments on this clone: A much larger clonotype is one base distant, so this may be a read error. This sequence joins TRBV15 and TRBJ2-1; D might be TRBD1 (6 bases). Germline lookup yields CDR1 LNHNV and CDR2 YYDKDF (reference sequence). This CDR3 contains 17 residues. V gave up 8 bases and J gave up 0 bases, with 20 bases separating them. The DNA for the CDR3 is TGTGCCACCGGCGGAACCTCAGGGGTAGGCTCCTACAATGAGCAGTTCTTC. It yields the protein CATGGTSGVGSYNEQFF.

This rearrangement joins TRBV6-1 to TRBJ1-2; 7 nucleotides agree with TRBD1. The germline V gene has CDR1 MNHNS and CDR2 SASEGT. V gave up 4 bases and J gave up 6 bases; unmatched junction bases: 5. The CDR3 has 13 residues. CDR3 residues: CASSGRGPHGYTF. CDR3 nucleotides: TGTGCCAGCAGTGGTAGGGGGCCTCATGGCTACACCTTC.

The chain joins TRBV5-1 to TRBJ2-7; 8 bases are a match to TRBD1. The CDR3 covers 14 residues. Germline CDR1 is SGHRS and CDR2 is YFSETQ. V dropped 4 bases and J dropped 2; count of bases not matched to a gene: 5. CDR3 sequence reads: CASSPQGATYEQYF. The CDR3, as DNA: TGCGCCAGCAGCCCCCAGGGGGCGACCTACGAGCAGTACTTC.

The chain uses TRBV7-9 and TRBJ1-2; D gene uncertain. The CDR3 is 12 amino acids. The V gene's germline CDR1 is SEHNR and CDR2 FQNEAQ (reference sequence). Trimming cost V 5 bases and J 9 bases, with 13 bases left between them. This chain's CDR3 is CASSPQTKSYTF. The CDR3, as DNA: TGTGCCAGCAGCCCCCAAACAAAAAGCTACACCTTC.

This rearrangement joins TRBV7-6 to TRBJ2-7; 8 nucleotides match TRBD1. The CDR3 length is 15 residues. V lost 5 bases and J lost 3; bases outside the gene matches: 9. Germline values: CDR1 SGHVS, CDR2 FNYEAQ. This chain's CDR3 is CASSRTGQFDYEQYF. The CDR3 nucleotides read TGTGCCAGCAGCAGGACAGGGCAATTCGACTACGAGCAGTACTTC.

For this clone: This specimen includes other DNA sequences encoding the same CDR3. The J gene is TRBJ2-5, the V gene TRBV27, with 7 bases fitting TRBD2. The DNA end is more similar to TRBJ2-7, so the J call may be wrong. From germline, CDR1 is MNHEY and CDR2 SMNVEV (reference sequence). The CDR3 extends over 13 amino acids. CDR3 coding DNA: TGTGCCAGCGGCATGAGCGGGAAAGGCGAGCAGTACTTC. Protein sequence: CASGMSGKGEQYF.

With regard to this clone: A read error is the likely source, as a far larger clone sits one nucleotide away. J is TRBJ2-7 and V is TRBV11-2; D is ambiguous. Germline values: CDR1 SGHAT, CDR2 FQNNGV. The CDR3 extends over 13 amino acids. The germline V and J ends were trimmed by 5 bases and 4 bases, with 12 bases remaining between them. CDR3 DNA sequence: TGTGCCAGCAGCCCCCGAATCTGGTACGAGCAGTACTTC. Protein product: CASSPRIWYEQYF.